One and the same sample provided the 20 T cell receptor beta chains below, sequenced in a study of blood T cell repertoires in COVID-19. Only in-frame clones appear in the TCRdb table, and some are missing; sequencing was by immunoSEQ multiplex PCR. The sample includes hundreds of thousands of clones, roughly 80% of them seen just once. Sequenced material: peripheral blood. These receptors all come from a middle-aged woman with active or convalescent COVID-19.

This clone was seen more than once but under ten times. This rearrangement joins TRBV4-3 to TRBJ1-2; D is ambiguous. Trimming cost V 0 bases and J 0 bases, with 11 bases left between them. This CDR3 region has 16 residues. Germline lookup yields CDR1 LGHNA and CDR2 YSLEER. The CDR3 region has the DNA TGCGCCAGCAGCCAAGAACGGGGTGCTCCTAACTATGGCTACACCTTC. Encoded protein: CASSQERGAPNYGYTF.

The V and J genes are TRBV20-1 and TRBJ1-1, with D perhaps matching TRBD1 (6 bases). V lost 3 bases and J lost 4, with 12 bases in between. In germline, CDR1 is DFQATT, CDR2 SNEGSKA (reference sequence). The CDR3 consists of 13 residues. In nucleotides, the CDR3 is TGCAGTGCTAGTCAACAGGGCTTCACTGAAGCTTTCTTT. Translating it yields CSASQQGFTEAFF.

CDR3 loop: CASSYPQVLSNQPQHF. CDR3 bases: TGTGCCAGCAGTTACCCCCAGGTTCTTAGCAATCAGCCCCAGCATTTT. This chain links TRBV6-6 with TRBJ1-5; no definite D call. This CDR3 contains 16 residues. CDR1 and CDR2 (germline): MNHNY, SVGAGI (reference sequence). V was cut by 2 bases and J by 0 bases, with 11 bases left in between.

The CDR3 region has the DNA TGTGCCAGCGGTGGCAGGGGGCGGAACGAGCAGTACTTC. Translation: CASGGRGRNEQYF. The chain has TRBV28 and TRBJ2-7, with TRBD1 identical over 8 bases. Germline CDR1 MDHEN, CDR2 SYDVKM. This CDR3 region has 13 residues. Trimming cost V 8 bases and J 5 bases; bases outside gene matches: 8.

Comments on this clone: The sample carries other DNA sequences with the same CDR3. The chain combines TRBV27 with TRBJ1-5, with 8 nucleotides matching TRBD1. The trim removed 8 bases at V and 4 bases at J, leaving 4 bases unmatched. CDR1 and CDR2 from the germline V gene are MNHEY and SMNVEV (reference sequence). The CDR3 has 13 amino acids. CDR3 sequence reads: CASRQGRNQPQHF. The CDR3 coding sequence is TGTGCCAGCCGACAGGGGAGAAATCAGCCCCAGCATTTT.

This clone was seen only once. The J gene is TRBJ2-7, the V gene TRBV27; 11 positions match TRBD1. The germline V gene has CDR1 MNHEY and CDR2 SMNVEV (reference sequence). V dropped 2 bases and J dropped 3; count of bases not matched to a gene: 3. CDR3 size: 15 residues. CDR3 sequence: CASSLGQGALYEQYF. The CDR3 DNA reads TGTGCCAGCAGTTTAGGACAGGGGGCGCTCTACGAGCAGTACTTC.

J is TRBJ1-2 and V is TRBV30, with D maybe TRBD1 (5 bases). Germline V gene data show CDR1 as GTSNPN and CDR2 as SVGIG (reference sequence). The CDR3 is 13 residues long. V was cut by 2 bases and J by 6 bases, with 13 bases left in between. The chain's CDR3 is CAWSKQGRDGYTF. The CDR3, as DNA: TGTGCCTGGAGTAAGCAGGGAAGGGATGGCTACACCTTC.

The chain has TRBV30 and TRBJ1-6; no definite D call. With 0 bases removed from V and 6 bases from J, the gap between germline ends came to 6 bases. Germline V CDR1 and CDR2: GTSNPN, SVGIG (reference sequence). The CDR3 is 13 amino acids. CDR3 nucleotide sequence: TGTGCCTGGAGTGTACTTACTAATTCACCCCTCCACTTT. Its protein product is CAWSVLTNSPLHF.

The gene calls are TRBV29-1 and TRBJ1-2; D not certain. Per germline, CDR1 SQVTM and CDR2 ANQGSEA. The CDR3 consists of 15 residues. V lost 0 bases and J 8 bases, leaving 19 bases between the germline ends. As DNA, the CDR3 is TGCAGCGTTGAAGATAAGGAGGTGTTAAACGGGGGCTACACCTTC. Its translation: CSVEDKEVLNGGYTF.

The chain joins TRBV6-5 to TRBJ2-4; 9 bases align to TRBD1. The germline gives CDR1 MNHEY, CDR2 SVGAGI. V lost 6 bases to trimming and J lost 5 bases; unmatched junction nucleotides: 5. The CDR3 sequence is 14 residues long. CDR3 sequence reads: CASRNTGGENIQYF. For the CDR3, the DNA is TGTGCCAGCAGGAACACAGGGGGCGAAAACATTCAGTACTTC.

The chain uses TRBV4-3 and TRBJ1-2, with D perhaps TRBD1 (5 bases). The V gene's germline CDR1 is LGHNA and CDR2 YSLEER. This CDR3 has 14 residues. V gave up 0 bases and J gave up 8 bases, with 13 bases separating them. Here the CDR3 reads CASSQDLEGRGYTF. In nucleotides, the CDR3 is TGCGCCAGCAGCCAAGATCTGGAGGGACGGGGCTACACCTTC.

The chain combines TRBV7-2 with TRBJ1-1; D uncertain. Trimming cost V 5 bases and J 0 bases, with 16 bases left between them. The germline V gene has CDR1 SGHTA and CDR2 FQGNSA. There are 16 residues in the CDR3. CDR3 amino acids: CASSPKSGFMNTEAFF. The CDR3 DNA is TGTGCCAGCAGCCCGAAAAGCGGATTCATGAACACTGAAGCTTTCTTT.

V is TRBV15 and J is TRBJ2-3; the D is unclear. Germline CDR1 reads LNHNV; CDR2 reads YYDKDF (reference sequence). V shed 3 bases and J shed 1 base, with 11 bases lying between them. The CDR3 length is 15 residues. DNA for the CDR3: TGTGCCACCAGCAGGGAGATGATGGGCACAGATACGCAGTATTTT. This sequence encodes CATSREMMGTDTQYF.

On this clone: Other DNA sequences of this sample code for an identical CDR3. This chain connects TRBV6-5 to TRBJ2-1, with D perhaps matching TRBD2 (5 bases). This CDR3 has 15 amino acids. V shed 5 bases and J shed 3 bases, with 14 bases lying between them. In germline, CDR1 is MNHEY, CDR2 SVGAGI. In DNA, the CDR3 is TGTGCCAGCAGTCCTGGGCTAGCAAACTACAATGAGCAGTTCTTC. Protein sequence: CASSPGLANYNEQFF.

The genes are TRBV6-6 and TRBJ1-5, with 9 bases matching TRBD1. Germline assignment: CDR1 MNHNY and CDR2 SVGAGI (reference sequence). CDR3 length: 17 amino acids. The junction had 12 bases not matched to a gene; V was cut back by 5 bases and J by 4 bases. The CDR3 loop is CASSQRTGDRVNQPQHF. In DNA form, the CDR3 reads TGTGCCAGCAGTCAACGGACAGGGGACCGAGTAAATCAGCCCCAGCATTTT.

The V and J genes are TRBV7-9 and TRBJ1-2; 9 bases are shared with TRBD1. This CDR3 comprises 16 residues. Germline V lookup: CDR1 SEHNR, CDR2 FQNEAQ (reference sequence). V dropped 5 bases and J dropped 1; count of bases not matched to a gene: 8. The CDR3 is CASSHGGQGFNYGYTF. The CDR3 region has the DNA TGTGCCAGCAGCCACGGGGGACAGGGATTTAACTATGGCTACACCTTC.

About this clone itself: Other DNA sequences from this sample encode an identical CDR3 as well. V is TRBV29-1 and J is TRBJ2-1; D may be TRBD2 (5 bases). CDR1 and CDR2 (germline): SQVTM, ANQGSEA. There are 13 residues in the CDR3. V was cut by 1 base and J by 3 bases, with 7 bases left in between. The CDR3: CSVEGTDYNEQFF. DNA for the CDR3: TGCAGCGTTGAAGGGACTGACTACAATGAGCAGTTCTTC.

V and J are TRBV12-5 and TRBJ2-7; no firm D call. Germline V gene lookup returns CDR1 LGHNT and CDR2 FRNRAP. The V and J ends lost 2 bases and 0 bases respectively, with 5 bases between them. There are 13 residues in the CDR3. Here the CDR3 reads CASGLYNSYEQYF. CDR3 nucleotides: TGTGCTAGTGGTTTGTACAACTCCTACGAGCAGTACTTC. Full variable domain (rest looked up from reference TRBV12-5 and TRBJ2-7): DARVTQTPRHKVTEMGQEVTMRCQPILGHNTVFWYRQTMMQGLELLAYFRNRAPLDDSGMPKDRFSAEMPDATLATLKIQPSEPRDSAVYFCASGLYNSYEQYFGPGTRLTVT.

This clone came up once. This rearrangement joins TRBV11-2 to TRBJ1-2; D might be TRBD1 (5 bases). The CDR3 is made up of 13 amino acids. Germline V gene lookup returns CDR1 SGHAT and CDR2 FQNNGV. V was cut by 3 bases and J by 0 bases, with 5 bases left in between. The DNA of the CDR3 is TGTGCCAGCAGCTTGACAGCTAACTATGGCTACACCTTC. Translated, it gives CASSLTANYGYTF.

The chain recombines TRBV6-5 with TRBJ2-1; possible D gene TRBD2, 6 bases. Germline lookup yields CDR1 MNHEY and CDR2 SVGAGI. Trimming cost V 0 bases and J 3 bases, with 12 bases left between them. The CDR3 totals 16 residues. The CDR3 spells CASSYSGGTVYNEQFF. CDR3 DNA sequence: TGTGCCAGCAGTTACTCGGGCGGGACTGTCTACAATGAGCAGTTCTTC.